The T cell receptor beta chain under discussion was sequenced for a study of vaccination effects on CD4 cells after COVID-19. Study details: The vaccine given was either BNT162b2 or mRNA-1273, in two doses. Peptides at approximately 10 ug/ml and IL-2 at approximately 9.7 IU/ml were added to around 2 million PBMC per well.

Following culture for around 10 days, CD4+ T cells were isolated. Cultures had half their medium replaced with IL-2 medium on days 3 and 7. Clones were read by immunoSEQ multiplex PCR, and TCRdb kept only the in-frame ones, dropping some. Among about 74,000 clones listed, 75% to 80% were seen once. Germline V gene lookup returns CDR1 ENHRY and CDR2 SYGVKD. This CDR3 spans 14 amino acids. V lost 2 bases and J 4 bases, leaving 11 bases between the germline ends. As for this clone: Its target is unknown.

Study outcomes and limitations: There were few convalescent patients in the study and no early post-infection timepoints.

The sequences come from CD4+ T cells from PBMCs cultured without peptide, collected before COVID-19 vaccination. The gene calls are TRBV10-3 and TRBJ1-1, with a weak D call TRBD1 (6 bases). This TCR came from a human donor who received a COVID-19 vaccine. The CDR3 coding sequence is TGTGCCATCAGTGAGACAGGGAAGAGCACTGAAGCTTTCTTT. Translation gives CAISETGKSTEAFF.